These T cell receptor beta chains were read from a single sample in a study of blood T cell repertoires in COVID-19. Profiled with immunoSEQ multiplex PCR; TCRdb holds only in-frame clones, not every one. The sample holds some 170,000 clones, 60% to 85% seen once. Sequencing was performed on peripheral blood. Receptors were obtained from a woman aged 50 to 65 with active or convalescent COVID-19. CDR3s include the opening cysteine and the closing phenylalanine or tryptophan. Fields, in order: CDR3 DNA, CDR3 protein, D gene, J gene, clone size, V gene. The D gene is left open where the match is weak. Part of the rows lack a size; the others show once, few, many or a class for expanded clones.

TGTGCCAGCAAAAACTCCCGGACAGGCCCGGGCGAGCAGTACTTC,CASKNSRTGPGEQYF,TRBD1,TRBJ2-7,NA,TRBV6-6
TGTGCCAGCAGTTGGCGAACAGGGAATTCACCCCTCCACTTT,CASSWRTGNSPLHF,NA,TRBJ1-6,NA,TRBV27
TGTGCCAGCAGCCCCGGGACTCTCCAAGAGACCCAGTACTTC,CASSPGTLQETQYF,NA,TRBJ2-5,NA,TRBV11-2
TGTGCCAGCAGCAGCCTCACAGGGTCCAACACTGAAGCTTTCTTT,CASSSLTGSNTEAFF,NA,TRBJ1-1,NA,TRBV11-2
TGTGCCAGCAGCCTACGAACACAGGGGGCTTACACAGATACGCAGTATTTT,CASSLRTQGAYTDTQYF,TRBD1,TRBJ2-3,NA,TRBV7-9
TGTGCCAGCAGTCCAAATCGGAGAGGTGAAGCTTTCTTT,CASSPNRRGEAFF,NA,TRBJ1-1,NA,TRBV7-3
TGTGCCAGCAGCCCACCGGGACAAGAAGACAGGGAGCAGTTCTTC,CASSPPGQEDREQFF,NA,TRBJ2-1,NA,TRBV7-3
TGCGCCAGCAGTCAATGGCTTGGGACAGGGATCTACGAGCAGTACTTC,CASSQWLGTGIYEQYF,TRBD1,TRBJ2-7,NA,TRBV23-1
TGTGCTAGTGGTTTCGCCACAGGGGGCCGGGCCTTCTATGGCTACACCTTC,CASGFATGGRAFYGYTF,TRBD1,TRBJ1-2,NA,TRBV12-5
TGCGCCAGCAGCCAAACAGGGAGAGGAAACACCATATATTTT,CASSQTGRGNTIYF,NA,TRBJ1-3,NA,TRBV4-3
TGTGCCAGCAGCCAAATTTTTGCGGGAGCCCCCGGGGAGACCCAGTACTTC,CASSQIFAGAPGETQYF,TRBD2,TRBJ2-5,NA,TRBV3-1/TRBV3-2
TGCGCCAGCAGCTCCTCCGGGACTAGCTCCTACGAGCAGTACTTC,CASSSSGTSSYEQYF,TRBD2,TRBJ2-7,NA,TRBV5-1
TGCGCCAGCAGGTCCGGGACTAGCGGAGGAAGTGAAGAGACCCAGTACTTC,CASRSGTSGGSEETQYF,TRBD2,TRBJ2-5,few,TRBV5-1
TGTGCCAGCAGCTTGATCGGACTAGCGGGAGGGGGTGAGCAGTTCTTC,CASSLIGLAGGGEQFF,TRBD2,TRBJ2-1,NA,TRBV27
TGTGCCAGCAGTGTCGGCAGGGACAATGAGCAGTTCTTC,CASSVGRDNEQFF,NA,TRBJ2-1,NA,TRBV2
TGTGCCAGCAGCTTTCGCCTGACAGGGAGAGACGAGCAGTACTTC,CASSFRLTGRDEQYF,TRBD1,TRBJ2-7,NA,TRBV7-8
TGTGCCAGCAGCCCCCCGGCGGGAGGGGTGGACGAGCAGTACTTC,CASSPPAGGVDEQYF,TRBD2,TRBJ2-7,NA,TRBV11-2
TGTGCCAGCAGCCAATGGGGTTCTAGCGGGGCGACCTCTGGGGCCAACGTCCTGACTTTC,CASSQWGSSGATSGANVLTF,TRBD2,TRBJ2-6,NA,TRBV3-1/TRBV3-2
TGCGCCAGCAGCCTAAAGGGACAGGGGGCCCCTTACGAGCAGTACTTC,CASSLKGQGAPYEQYF,TRBD1,TRBJ2-7,NA,TRBV23-1
TGCGCCAGCAGCCCCCTCTATAAGGGGAGCAATCAGCCCCAGCATTTT,CASSPLYKGSNQPQHF,NA,TRBJ1-5,once,TRBV4-3
TGTGCCAGCTCAACTCCCAATCAGCCCCAGCATTTT,CASSTPNQPQHF,NA,TRBJ1-5,NA,TRBV18
TGTGCCACCTCCGGACAGGGGCCCTACGAGCAGTACTTC,CATSGQGPYEQYF,TRBD1,TRBJ2-7,NA,TRBV19
TGTGCCAGCAGCCAACTAGGGGGGACAGCAAACACCGGGGAGCTGTTTTTT,CASSQLGGTANTGELFF,NA,TRBJ2-2,NA,TRBV3-1/TRBV3-2
TGTGCCAGCTCACCCGCGGAGGGCAAGAGAACCCAGTACTTC,CASSPAEGKRTQYF,NA,TRBJ2-5,NA,TRBV18
TGTGCCAGCAGTTACGGGCACCAGGGGGCTCAGGGCTACACCTTC,CASSYGHQGAQGYTF,TRBD1,TRBJ1-2,NA,TRBV6-6
TGTGCCAGCAGTGAACTCGGTAGGAGCTCCTACGAGCAGTACTTC,CASSELGRSSYEQYF,NA,TRBJ2-7,NA,TRBV6-1
TGTGCCAGTAGTATAACTAGCGCGAACAATGAGCAGTTCTTC,CASSITSANNEQFF,TRBD2,TRBJ2-1,once,TRBV19
TGTGCCTGGGGACTAGCGGGAGTGGAGACCCAGTACTTC,CAWGLAGVETQYF,TRBD2,TRBJ2-5,NA,TRBV30
TGTGCCAGTATGCCGGAAACTACCGGGACTAGCGGGAGCTGGGCCAAAAACATTCAGTACTTC,CASMPETTGTSGSWAKNIQYF,TRBD2,TRBJ2-4,NA,TRBV7-8